Here is one T cell receptor beta chain with its context. Its antigen is not known. Germline values: CDR1 LNHDA, CDR2 SQIVND (reference sequence). The CDR3 sequence is 14 residues long. V lost 1 base, J lost 1 base, and 7 bases lay in between. This sample stems from a study of Tregs in tolerant kidney transplant recipients. Findings of the study overall: The small number of patients limits these findings pending further validation. Biological reproducibility was not directly addressed, but technical replication error appeared minimal.

Unstimulated regulatory T cells (CD4+CD25+CD127-), CD4+CD25- non-regulatory cells, CD4 and CD8 cells were FACS-sorted from thawed PBMCs. This table comes from immunoSEQ multiplex PCR, and its TCRdb copy is limited to in-frame clones, with some not included. Of more than 90,000 clones listed, around 94% are singletons. Sample: CD4+ T cells from blood. The clonotype was recovered from a human donor in good health. The V and J genes are TRBV19 and TRBJ1-1; TRBD1 might be the D (5 bases). CDR3 loop: CASSIAGTNTEAFF. CDR3 sequence (DNA): TGTGCCAGTAGTATAGCTGGGACGAACACTGAAGCTTTCTTT.